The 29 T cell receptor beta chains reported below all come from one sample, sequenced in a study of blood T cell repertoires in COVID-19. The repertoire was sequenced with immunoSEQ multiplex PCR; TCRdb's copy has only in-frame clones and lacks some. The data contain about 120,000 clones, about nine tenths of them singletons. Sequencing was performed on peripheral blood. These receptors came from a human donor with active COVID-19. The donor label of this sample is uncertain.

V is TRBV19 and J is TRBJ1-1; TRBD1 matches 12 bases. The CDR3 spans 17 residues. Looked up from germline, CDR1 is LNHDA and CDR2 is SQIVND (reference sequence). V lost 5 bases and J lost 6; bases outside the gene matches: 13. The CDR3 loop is CASSLASRDRGRSEAFF. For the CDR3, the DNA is TGTGCCAGTAGTCTCGCGTCCCGGGACAGGGGGCGTTCTGAAGCTTTCTTT.

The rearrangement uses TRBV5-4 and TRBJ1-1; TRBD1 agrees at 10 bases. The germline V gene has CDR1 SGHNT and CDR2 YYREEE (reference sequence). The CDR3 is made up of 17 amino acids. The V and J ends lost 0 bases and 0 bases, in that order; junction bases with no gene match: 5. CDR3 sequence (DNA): TGTGCCAGCAGCTTGGGACAGGGGGCCTTCGTGAACACTGAAGCTTTCTTT. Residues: CASSLGQGAFVNTEAFF.

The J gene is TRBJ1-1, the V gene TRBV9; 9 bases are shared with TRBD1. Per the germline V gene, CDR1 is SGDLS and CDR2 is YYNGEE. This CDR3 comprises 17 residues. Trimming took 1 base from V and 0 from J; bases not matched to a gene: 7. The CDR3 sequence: CASSVTGTGIMNTEAFF. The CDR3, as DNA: TGTGCCAGCAGCGTAACCGGGACAGGGATCATGAACACTGAAGCTTTCTTT.

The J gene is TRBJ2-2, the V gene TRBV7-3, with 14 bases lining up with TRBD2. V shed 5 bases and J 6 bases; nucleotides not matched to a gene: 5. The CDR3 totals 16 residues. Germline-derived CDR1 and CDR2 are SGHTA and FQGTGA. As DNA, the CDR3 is TGTGCCAGCAGCACGGGACTAGCGGGGGCGGCCGGGGAGCTGTTTTTT. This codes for CASSTGLAGAAGELFF.

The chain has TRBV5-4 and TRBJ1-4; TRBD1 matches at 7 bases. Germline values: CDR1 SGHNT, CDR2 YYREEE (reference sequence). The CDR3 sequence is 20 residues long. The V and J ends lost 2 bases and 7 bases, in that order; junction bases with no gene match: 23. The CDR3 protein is CASSLMAGQLSSFLSEKLFF. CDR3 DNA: TGTGCCAGCAGCTTAATGGCGGGACAGCTGTCGTCTTTTTTGAGTGAAAAACTGTTTTTT.

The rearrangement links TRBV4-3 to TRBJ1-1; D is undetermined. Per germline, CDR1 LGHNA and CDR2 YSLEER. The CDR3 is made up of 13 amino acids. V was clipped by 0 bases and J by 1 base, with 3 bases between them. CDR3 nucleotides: TGCGCCAGCAGCCAAGAAGCGAACACTGAAGCTTTCTTT. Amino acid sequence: CASSQEANTEAFF.

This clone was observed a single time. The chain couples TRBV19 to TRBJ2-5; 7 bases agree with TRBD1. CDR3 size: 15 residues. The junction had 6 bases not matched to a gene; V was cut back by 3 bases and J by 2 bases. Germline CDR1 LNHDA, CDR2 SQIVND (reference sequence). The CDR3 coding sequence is TGTGCCAGTAGTATTTACCAGGGGGAGCAAGAGACCCAGTACTTC. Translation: CASSIYQGEQETQYF.

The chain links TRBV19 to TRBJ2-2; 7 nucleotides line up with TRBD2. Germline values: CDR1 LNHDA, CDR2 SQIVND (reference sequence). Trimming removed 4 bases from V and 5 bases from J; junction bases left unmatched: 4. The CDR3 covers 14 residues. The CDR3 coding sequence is TGTGCCAGTAGTACGGGGACTACAACCGGGGAGCTGTTTTTT. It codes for CASSTGTTTGELFF.

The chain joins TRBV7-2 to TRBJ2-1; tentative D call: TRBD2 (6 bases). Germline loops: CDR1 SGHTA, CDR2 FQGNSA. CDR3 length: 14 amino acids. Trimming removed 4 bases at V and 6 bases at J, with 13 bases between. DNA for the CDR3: TGTGCCAGCAGCTCGGTGCTAGCGAGCAATGAGCAGTTCTTC. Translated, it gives CASSSVLASNEQFF.

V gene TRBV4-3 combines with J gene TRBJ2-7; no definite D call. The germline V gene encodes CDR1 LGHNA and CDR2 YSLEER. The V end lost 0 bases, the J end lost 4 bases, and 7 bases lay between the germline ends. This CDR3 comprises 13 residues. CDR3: CASSQERVYEQYF. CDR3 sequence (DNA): TGCGCCAGCAGCCAAGAACGAGTTTACGAGCAGTACTTC.

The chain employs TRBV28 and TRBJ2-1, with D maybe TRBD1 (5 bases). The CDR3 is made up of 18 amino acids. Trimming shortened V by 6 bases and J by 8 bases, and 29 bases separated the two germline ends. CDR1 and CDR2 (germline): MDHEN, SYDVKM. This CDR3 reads CASSALGVADARVHEQFF. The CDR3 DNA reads TGTGCCAGCAGCGCCCTAGGGGTTGCGGACGCCAGGGTTCATGAGCAGTTCTTC.

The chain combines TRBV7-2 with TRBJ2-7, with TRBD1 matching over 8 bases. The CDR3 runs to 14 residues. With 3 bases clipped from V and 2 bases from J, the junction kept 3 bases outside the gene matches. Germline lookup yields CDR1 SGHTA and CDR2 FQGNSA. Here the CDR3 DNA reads TGTGCCAGCAGCTTTCCGGGACAGGCCTACGAGCAGTACTTC. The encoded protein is CASSFPGQAYEQYF. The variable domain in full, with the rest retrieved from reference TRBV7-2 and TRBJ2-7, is GAGVSQSPSNKVTEKGKDVELRCDPISGHTALYWYRQSLGQGLEFLIYFQGNSAPDKSGLPSDRFSAERTGGSVSTLTIQRTQQEDSAVYLCASSFPGQAYEQYFGPGTRLTVT.

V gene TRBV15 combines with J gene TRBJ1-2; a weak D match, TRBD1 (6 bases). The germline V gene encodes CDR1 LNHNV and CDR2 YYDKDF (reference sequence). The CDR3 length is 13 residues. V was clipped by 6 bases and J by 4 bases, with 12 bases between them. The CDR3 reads CATSSDRLYGYTF. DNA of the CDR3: TGTGCCACCAGTTCGGACAGACTCTATGGCTACACCTTC.

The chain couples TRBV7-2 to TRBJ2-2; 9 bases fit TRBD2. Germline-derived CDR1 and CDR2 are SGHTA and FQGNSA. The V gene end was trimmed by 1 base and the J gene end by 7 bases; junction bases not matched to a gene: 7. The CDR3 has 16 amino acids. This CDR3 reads CASSLGISGGDGELFF. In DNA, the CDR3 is TGTGCCAGCAGCTTAGGAATTAGCGGGGGTGACGGGGAGCTGTTTTTT.

The CDR3 protein is CASSQGPPSDRASYGYTF. DNA for the CDR3: TGTGCCAGCAGCCAGGGTCCCCCTTCTGACAGGGCGAGCTATGGCTACACCTTC. The V call is TRBV3-1 (or the pseudogene TRBV3-2), the J call TRBJ1-2; the match to TRBD1 covers 7 bases. The CDR3 extends over 18 amino acids. With V trimmed by 3 bases and J by 4 bases, 17 bases remained unmatched. Per the germline V gene, CDR1 is LGHDT and CDR2 is YNNKEL (reference sequence).

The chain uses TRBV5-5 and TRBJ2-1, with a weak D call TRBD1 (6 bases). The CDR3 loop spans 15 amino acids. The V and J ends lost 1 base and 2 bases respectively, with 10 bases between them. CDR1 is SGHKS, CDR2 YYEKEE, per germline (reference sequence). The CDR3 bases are TGTGCCAGCAGCTTGAGGACAGCCACCTACAATGAGCAGTTCTTC. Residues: CASSLRTATYNEQFF.

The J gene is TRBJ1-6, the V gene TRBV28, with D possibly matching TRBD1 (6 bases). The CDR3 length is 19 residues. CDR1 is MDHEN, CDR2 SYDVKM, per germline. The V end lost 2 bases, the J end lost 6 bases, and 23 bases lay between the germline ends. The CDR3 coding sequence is TGTGCCAGCAGTTTAACAGGGAGCCCGATTAGGGTGGGTAATTCACCCCTCCACTTT. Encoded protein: CASSLTGSPIRVGNSPLHF.

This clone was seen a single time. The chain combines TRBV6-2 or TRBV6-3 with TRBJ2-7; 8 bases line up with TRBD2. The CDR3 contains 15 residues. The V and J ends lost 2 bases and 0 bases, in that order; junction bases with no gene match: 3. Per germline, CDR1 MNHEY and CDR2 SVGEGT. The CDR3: CASSYGGTSSYEQYF. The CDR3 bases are TGTGCCAGCAGTTACGGTGGGACTAGCTCCTACGAGCAGTACTTC.

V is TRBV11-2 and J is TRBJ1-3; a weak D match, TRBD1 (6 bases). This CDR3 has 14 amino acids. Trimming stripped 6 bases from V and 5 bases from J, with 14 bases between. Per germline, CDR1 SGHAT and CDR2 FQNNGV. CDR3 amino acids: CASRAGTSRNTIYF. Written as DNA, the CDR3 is TGTGCCAGCAGGGCCGGGACATCTAGAAACACCATATATTTT.

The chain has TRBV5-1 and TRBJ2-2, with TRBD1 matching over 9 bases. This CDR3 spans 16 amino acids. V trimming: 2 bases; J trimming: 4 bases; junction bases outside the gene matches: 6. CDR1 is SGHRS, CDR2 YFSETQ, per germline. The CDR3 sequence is CASSLWTGVSTGELFF. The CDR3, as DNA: TGCGCCAGCAGCTTATGGACAGGGGTTAGCACCGGGGAGCTGTTTTTT.

The chain's CDR3 is CASRRTGNSYEQYF. The CDR3 nucleotides are TGTGCCAGCAGAAGAACAGGGAACTCCTACGAGCAGTACTTC. This rearrangement joins TRBV6-5 to TRBJ2-7, with a weak D call TRBD1 (6 bases). The germline gives CDR1 MNHEY, CDR2 SVGAGI. V was shortened by 6 bases and J by 0 bases, with 12 bases between the two germline ends. The CDR3 loop spans 14 amino acids.

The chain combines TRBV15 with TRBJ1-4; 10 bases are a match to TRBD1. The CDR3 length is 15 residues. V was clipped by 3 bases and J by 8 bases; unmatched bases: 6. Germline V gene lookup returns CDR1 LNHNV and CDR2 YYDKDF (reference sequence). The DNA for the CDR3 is TGTGCCACCAGCAGGACAGGGGGCGCGGGGGAAAAACTGTTTTTT. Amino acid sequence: CATSRTGGAGEKLFF.

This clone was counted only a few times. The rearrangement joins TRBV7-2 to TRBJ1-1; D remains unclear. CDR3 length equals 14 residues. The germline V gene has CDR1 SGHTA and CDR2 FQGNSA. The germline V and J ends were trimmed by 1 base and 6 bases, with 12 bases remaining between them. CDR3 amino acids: CASSLGAGVPEAFF. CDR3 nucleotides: TGTGCCAGCAGCTTAGGAGCGGGTGTACCTGAAGCTTTCTTT.

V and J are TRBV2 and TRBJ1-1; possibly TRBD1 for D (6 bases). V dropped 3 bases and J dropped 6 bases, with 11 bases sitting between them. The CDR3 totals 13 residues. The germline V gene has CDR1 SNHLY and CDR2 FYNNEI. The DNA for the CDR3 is TGTGCCAGCAGTGAGGACAGCCGACCTGAAGCTTTCTTT. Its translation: CASSEDSRPEAFF.

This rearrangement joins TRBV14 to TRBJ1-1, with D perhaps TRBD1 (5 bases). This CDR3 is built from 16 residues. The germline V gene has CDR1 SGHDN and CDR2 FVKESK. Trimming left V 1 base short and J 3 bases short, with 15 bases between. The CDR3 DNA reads TGTGCCAGCAGCCAAGGAGGAGGGCGGGGACACACTGAAGCTTTCTTT. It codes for CASSQGGGRGHTEAFF.

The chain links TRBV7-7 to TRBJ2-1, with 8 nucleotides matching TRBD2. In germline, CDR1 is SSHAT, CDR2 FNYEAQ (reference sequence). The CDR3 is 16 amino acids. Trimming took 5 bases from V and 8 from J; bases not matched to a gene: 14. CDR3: CASSPSGGSFIDEQFF. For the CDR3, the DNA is TGTGCCAGCAGCCCGTCGGGGGGGTCCTTTATTGATGAGCAGTTCTTC.

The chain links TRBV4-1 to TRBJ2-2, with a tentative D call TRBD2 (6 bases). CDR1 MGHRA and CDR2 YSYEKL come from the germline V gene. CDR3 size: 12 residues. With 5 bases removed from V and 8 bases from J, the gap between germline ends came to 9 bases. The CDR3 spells CASSSRGGELFF. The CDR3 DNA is TGCGCCAGCAGCAGTCGGGGGGGGGAGCTGTTTTTT.

DNA of the CDR3: TGTGCCAGCAGTGAATGGGGAGTGCCCAATCAGCCCCAGCATTTT. The encoded protein is CASSEWGVPNQPQHF. The chain carries TRBV6-1 and TRBJ1-5; D not resolved. Germline V gives CDR1 MNHNS, CDR2 SASEGT. The ends were cut back, 2 bases at V and 3 bases at J, with 11 bases in the middle. There are 15 residues in the CDR3.

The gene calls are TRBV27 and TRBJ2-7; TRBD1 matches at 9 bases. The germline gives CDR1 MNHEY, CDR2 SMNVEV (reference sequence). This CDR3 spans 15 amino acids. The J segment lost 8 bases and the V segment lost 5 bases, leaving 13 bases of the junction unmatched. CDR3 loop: CASSLLGTGNGKQYF. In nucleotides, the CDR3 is TGTGCCAGCAGTCTCCTCGGGACAGGGAACGGGAAGCAGTACTTC.